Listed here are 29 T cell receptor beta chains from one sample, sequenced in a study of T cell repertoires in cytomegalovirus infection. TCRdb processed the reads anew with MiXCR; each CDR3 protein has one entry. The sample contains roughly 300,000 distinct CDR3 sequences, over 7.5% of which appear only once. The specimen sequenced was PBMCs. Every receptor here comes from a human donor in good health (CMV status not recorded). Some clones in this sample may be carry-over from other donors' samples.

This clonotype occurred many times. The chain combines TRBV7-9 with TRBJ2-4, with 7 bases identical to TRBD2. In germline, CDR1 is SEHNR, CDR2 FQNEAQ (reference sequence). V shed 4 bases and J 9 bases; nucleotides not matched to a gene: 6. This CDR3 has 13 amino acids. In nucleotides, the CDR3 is TGTGCCAGCAGCTATGGGGGGGAGGGCATTCAGTACTTC. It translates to CASSYGGEGIQYF.

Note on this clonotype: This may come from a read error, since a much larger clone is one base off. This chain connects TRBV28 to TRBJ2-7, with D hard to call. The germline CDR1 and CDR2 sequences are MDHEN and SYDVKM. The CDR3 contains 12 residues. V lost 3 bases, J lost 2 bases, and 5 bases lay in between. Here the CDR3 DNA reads TGTGCCAGCAGTTTCACAGCCTACGAGCAGTACTTC. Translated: CASSFTAYEQYF.

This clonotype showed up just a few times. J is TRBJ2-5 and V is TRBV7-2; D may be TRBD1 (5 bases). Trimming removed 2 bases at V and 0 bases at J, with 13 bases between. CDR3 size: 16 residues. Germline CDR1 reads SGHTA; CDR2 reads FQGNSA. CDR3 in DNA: TGTGCCAGCAGCTTAAATGGGGCAGCCAACCAAGAGACCCAGTACTTC. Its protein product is CASSLNGAANQETQYF. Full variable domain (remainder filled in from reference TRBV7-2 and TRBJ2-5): GAGVSQSPSNKVTEKGKDVELRCDPISGHTALYWYRQSLGQGLEFLIYFQGNSAPDKSGLPSDRFSAERTGGSVSTLTIQRTQQEDSAVYLCASSLNGAANQETQYFGPGTRLLVL.

The CDR3 protein is CASSYSTSGSSLEQYF. As DNA, the CDR3 is TGTGCCAGCAGTTACTCGACCAGCGGGAGTTCGCTTGAGCAGTACTTC. This chain joins TRBV6-6 and TRBJ2-7, with 8 bases matching TRBD2. With 0 bases clipped from V and 7 bases from J, the junction kept 11 bases outside the gene matches. Germline V CDR1 and CDR2: MNHNY, SVGAGI (reference sequence). There are 16 residues in the CDR3.

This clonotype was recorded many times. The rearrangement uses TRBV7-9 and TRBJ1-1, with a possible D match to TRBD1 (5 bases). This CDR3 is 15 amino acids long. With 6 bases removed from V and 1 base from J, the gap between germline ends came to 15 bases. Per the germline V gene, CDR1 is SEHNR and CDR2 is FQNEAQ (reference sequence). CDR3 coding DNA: TGTGCCAGCAGGAAGGCCGGCAGGGAGAACACTGAAGCTTTCTTT. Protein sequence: CASRKAGRENTEAFF.

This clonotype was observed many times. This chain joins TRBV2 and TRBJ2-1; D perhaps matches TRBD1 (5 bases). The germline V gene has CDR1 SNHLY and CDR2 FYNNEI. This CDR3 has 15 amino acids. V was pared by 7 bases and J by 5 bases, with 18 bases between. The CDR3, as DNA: TGTGCCAGCATCCCCCCCCAGGGCCTGCACAATGAGCAGTTCTTC. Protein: CASIPPQGLHNEQFF.

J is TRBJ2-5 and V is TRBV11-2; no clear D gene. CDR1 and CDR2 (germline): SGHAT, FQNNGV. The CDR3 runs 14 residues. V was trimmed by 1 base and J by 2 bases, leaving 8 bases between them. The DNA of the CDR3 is TGTGCCAGCAGCTTAGTGCTGGGACAAGAGACCCAGTACTTC. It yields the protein CASSLVLGQETQYF.

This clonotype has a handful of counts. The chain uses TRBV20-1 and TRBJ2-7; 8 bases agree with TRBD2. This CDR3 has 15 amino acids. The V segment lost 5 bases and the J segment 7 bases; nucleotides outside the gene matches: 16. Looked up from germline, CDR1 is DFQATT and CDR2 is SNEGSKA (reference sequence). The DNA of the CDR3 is TGCAGTGCTCGGCGGGGGGCGGGGTGGGCTGAGGAGCAGTACTTC. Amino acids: CSARRGAGWAEEQYF.

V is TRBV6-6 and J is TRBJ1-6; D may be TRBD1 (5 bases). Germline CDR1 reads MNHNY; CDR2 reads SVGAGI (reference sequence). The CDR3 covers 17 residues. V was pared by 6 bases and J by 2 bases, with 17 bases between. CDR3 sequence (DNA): TGTGCCAGCAGGAAACCCACGGGCAGGGCCTATAATTCACCCCTCCACTTT. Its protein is CASRKPTGRAYNSPLHF.

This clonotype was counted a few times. CDR3 in amino acids: CASSLWALEAFF. CDR3 in DNA: TGTGCCAGCAGTTTATGGGCCCTTGAAGCTTTCTTT. J is TRBJ1-1 and V is TRBV28; no firm D call. This CDR3 has 12 amino acids. V was trimmed by 0 bases and J by 7 bases, leaving 6 bases between them. The V gene's germline CDR1 is MDHEN and CDR2 SYDVKM.

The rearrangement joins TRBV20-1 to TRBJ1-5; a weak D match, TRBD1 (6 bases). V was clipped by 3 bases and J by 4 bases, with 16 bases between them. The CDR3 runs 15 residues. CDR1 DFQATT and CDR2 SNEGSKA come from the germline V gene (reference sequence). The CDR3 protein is CSASPAWTDNQPQHF. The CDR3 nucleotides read TGCAGTGCTAGTCCCGCCTGGACAGATAATCAGCCCCAGCATTTT.

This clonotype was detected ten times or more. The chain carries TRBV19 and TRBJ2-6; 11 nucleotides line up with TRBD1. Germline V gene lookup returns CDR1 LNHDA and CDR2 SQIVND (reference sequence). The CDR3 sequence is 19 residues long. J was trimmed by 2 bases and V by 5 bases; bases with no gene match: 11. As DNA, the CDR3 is TGTGCCAGTAGTTGGGGATTTGGACAGGGGGCAGCTGGGGCCAACGTCCTGACTTTC. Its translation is CASSWGFGQGAAGANVLTF.

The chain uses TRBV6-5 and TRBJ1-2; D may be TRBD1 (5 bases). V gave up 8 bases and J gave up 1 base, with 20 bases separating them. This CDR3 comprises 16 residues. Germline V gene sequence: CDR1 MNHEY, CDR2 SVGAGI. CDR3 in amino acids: CASGWGLGKNNYGYTF. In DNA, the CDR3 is TGTGCCAGCGGCTGGGGCTTGGGAAAAAATAACTATGGCTACACCTTC.

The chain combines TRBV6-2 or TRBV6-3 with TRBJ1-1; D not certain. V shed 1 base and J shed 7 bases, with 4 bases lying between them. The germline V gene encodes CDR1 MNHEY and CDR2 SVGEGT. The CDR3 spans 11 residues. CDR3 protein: CASSYYSEAFF. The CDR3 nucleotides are TGTGCCAGCAGTTACTACAGTGAAGCTTTCTTT.

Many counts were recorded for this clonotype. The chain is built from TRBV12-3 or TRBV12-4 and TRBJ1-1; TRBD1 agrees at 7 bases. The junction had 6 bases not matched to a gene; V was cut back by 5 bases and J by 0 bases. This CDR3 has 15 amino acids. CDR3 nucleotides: TGTGCCAGCAGTCCGGGACAGCCCATGAACACTGAAGCTTTCTTT. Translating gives CASSPGQPMNTEAFF.

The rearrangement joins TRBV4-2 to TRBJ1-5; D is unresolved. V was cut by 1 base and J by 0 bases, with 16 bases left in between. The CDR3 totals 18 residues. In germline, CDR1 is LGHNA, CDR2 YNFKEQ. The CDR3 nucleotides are TGTGCCAGCAGCCAAGGGTTGGCAAATAAAGATAGCAATCAGCCCCAGCATTTT. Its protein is CASSQGLANKDSNQPQHF.

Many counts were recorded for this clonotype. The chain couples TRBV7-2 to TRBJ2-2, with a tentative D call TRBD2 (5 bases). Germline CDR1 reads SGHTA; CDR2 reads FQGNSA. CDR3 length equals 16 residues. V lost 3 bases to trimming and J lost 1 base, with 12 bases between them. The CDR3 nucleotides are TGTGCCAGCAGCTTCACACTAGTGGAGAACACCGGGGAGCTGTTTTTT. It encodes CASSFTLVENTGELFF. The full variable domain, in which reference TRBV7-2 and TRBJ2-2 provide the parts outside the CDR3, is GAGVSQSPSNKVTEKGKDVELRCDPISGHTALYWYRQSLGQGLEFLIYFQGNSAPDKSGLPSDRFSAERTGGSVSTLTIQRTQQEDSAVYLCASSFTLVENTGELFFGEGSRLTVL.

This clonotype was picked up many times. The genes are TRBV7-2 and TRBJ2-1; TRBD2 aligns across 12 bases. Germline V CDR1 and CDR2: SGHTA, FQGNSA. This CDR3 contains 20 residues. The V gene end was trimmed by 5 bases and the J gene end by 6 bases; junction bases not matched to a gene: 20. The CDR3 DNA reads TGTGCCAGCAGCCTCCGTGCCGTAGCCGCTAGCGGGGGGGCCGGCAATGAGCAGTTCTTC. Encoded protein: CASSLRAVAASGGAGNEQFF.

CDR3 sequence reads: CASSLAHTNYGYTF. The CDR3 DNA follows: TGTGCCAGCAGTTTAGCACATACTAACTATGGCTACACCTTC. This sequence joins TRBV12-3 or TRBV12-4 and TRBJ1-2; unclear D gene. The CDR3 extends over 14 amino acids. Trimming shortened V by 0 bases and J by 0 bases, and 5 bases separated the two germline ends.

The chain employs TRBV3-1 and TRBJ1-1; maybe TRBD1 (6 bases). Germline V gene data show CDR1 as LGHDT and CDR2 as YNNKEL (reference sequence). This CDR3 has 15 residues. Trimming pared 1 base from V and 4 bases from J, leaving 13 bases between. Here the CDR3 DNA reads TGTGCCAGCAGCCAAGGTTTTTCCAGGGGCACTGAAGCTTTCTTT. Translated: CASSQGFSRGTEAFF.

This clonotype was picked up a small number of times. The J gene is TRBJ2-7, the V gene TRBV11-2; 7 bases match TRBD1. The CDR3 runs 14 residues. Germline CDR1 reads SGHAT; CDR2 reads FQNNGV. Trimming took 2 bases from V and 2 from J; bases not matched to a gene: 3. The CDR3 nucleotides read TGTGCCAGCAGCTTACACAGGGGAGCCTACGAGCAGTACTTC. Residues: CASSLHRGAYEQYF.

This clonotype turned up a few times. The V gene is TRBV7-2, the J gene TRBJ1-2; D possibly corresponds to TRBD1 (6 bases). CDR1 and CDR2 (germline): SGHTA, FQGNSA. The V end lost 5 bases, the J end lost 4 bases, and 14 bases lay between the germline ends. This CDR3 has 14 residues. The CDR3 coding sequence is TGTGCCAGCAGCAACTCAGGGGCCTCCTATGGCTACACCTTC. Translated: CASSNSGASYGYTF.

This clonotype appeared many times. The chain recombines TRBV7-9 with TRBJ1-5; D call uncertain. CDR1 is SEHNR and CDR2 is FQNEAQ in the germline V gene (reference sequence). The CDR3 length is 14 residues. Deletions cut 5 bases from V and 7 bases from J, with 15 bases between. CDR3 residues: CASSASVFGQPQHF. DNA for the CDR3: TGTGCCAGCAGCGCCAGCGTGTTTGGGCAGCCCCAGCATTTT. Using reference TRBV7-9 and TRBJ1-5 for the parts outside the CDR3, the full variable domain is DTGVSQNPRHKITKRGQNVTFRCDPISEHNRLYWYRQTLGQGPEFLTYFQNEAQLEKSRLLSDRFSAERPKGSFSTLEIQRTEQGDSAMYLCASSASVFGQPQHFGDGTRLSIL.

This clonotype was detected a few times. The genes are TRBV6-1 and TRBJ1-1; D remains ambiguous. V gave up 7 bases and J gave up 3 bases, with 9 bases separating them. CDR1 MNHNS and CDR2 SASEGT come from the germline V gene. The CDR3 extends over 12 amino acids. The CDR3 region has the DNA TGTGCCAGCATGGTTAGGGACACTGAAGCTTTCTTT. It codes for CASMVRDTEAFF.

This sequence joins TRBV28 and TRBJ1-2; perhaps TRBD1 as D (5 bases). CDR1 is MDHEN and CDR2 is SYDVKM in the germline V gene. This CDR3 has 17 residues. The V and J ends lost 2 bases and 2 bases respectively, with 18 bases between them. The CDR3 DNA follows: TGTGCCAGCAGTTTAAGATCCCCTGTCGGGGGGAACTATGGCTACACCTTC. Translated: CASSLRSPVGGNYGYTF.

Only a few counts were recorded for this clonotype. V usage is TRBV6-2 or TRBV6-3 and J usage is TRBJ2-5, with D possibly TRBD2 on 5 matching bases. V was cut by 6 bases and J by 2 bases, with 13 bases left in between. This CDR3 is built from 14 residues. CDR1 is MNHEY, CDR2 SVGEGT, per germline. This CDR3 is CASSKTGNQETQYF. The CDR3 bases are TGTGCCAGCAGCAAGACGGGAAATCAAGAGACCCAGTACTTC.

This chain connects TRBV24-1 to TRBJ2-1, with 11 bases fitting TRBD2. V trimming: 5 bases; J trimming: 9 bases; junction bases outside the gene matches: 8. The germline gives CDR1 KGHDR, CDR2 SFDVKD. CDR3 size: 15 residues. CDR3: CATSAPSGRYREQFF. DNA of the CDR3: TGTGCCACCAGTGCCCCTAGCGGGAGGTACCGTGAGCAGTTCTTC.

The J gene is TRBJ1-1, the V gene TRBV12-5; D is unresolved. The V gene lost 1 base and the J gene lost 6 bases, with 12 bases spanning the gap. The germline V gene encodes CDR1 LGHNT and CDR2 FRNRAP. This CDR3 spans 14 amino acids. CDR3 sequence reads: CASGLGIGQAEAFF. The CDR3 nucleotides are TGTGCTAGTGGTTTGGGGATAGGGCAGGCTGAAGCTTTCTTT.

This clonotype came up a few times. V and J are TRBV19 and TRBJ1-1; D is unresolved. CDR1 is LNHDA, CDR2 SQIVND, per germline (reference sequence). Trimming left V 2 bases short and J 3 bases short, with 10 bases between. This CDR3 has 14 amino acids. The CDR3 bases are TGTGCCAGTAGTATATTAGCAGTGGACACTGAAGCTTTCTTT. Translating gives CASSILAVDTEAFF.